The 3 T cell receptor beta chains below all came from one sample that was sequenced in a study of blood T cells in healthy people across ages. Using a J-beta primer mix together with a sample-barcoded 5' primer, a second PCR was run for about 6 to 11 cycles. A single record per CDR3 protein comes from TCRdb applying MiXCR to the 5' RACE reads. Of fewer than 1,000,000 distinct CDR3 sequences in the sample, 35% to 50% were seen once. The sequenced material came from blood. All receptors come from a man older than 75 in good health.

In this sample, this clonotype turned up a few times. J is TRBJ1-5 and V is TRBV28; no clear D. Germline V gene sequence: CDR1 MDHEN, CDR2 SYDVKM. The germline V and J ends were trimmed by 3 bases and 6 bases, with 6 bases remaining between them. The CDR3 covers 12 residues. The CDR3: CASSFVLQPQHF. CDR3 in DNA: TGTGCCAGCAGTTTCGTTCTTCAGCCCCAGCATTTT. The full variable domain, in which reference TRBV28 and TRBJ1-5 provide the parts outside the CDR3, is DVKVTQSSRYLVKRTGEKVFLECVQDMDHENMFWYRQDPGLGLRLIYFSYDVKMKEKGDIPEGYSVSREKKERFSLILESASTNQTSMYLCASSFVLQPQHFGDGTRLSIL.

The V call is TRBV11-2, the J call TRBJ1-1, with 7 bases identical to TRBD1. V lost 3 bases and J lost 11; bases outside the gene matches: 6. This CDR3 spans 12 amino acids. In germline, CDR1 is SGHAT, CDR2 FQNNGV. Here the CDR3 DNA reads TGTGCCAGCAGCTTTGTTAAGGGGGCGGCTTTCTTT. Translated: CASSFVKGAAFF.

This clonotype was observed a few times. The chain carries TRBV20-1 and TRBJ1-1; D remains ambiguous. From germline, CDR1 is DFQATT and CDR2 SNEGSKA (reference sequence). The CDR3 spans 12 residues. Trimming stripped 3 bases from V and 3 bases from J, with 8 bases between. CDR3 residues: CSASGGHTEAFF. The CDR3 DNA sequence: TGCAGTGCTAGTGGTGGTCACACTGAAGCTTTCTTT.